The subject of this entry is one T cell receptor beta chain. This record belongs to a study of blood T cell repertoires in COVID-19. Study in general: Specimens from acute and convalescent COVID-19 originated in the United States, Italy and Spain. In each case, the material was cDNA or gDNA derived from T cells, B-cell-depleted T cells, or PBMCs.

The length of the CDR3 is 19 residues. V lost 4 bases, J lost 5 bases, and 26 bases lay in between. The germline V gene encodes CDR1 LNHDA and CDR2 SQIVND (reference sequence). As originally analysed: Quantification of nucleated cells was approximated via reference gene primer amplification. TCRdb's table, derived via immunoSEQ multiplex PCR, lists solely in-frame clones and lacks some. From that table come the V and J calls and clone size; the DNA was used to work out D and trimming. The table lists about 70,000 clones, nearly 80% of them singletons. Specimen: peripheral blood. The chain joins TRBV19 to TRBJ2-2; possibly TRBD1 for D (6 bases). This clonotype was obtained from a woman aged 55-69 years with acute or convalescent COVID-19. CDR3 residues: CASSKEGGRGSRRTGELFF. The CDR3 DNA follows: TGTGCCAGTAGTAAGGAAGGGGGTAGGGGATCCAGGAGGACCGGGGAGCTGTTTTTT. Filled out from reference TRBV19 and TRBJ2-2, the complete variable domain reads DGGITQSPKYLFRKEGQNVTLSCEQNLNHDAMYWYRQDPGQGLRLIYYSQIVNDFQKGDIAEGYSVSREKKESFPLTVTSAQKNPTAFYLCASSKEGGRGSRRTGELFFGEGSRLTVL.